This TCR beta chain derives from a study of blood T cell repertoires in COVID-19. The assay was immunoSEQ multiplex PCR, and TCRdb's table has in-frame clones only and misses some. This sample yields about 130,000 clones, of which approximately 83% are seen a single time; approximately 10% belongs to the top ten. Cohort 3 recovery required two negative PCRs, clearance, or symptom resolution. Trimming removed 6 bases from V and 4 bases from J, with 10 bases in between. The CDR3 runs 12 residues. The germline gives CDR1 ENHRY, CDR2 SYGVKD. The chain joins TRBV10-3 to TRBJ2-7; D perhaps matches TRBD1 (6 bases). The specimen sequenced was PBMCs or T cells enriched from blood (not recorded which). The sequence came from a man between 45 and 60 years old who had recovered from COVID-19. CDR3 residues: CAISRGGYEQYF. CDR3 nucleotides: TGTGCCATCAGCCGAGGGGGATACGAGCAGTACTTC.